The entry below gives a single TCR beta chain sequence along with its context. Antigen specificity is unknown. This sample is part of a study of a mutant IDH1 vaccine in newly diagnosed glioma. The overall study: Visit V12 happened at week 35; visit V13 happened at week 47.

Documented time point: week 35, safety follow-up. Topical imiquimod accompanied each vaccine dose, which consisted of 300 ug of mutant IDH1 20-mer peptide. Per germline, CDR1 MDHEN and CDR2 SYDVKM. The CDR3 consists of 16 residues. V was trimmed by 2 bases and J by 4 bases, leaving 15 bases between them. The study, taken as a whole, reports: Approximately 95% of patients showed vaccine-induced immune responses across multiple MHC alleles. Apparently unrelated to pseudoprogression were changes in the top peripheral T cell clonotypes.

Method: immunoSEQ multiplex PCR; TCRdb's copy keeps in-frame clones and lacks some. The table records around 70,000 clones, around 84% of them present only once. The TCR originated in a man younger than 40 with glioma. The starting material was PBMCs, obtained from a glioma patient whose treatment included an IDH1 peptide vaccine. The chain uses TRBV28 and TRBJ1-5, with D perhaps TRBD1 (6 bases). The CDR3 coding sequence is TGTGCCAGCAGTTTAAGGGGGTTTAGGGGGAATCAGCCCCAGCATTTT. Translation gives CASSLRGFRGNQPQHF.